The 20 T cell receptor beta chains below come from one sample, sequenced in a study of regulatory T cells in long-lasting Graves disease. This sample's time point: persistent/refractory GD, antithyroid drugs over 5 years with positive TRAb. RNA extracted from PBMCs served as the sequencing template. Libraries of TCR beta came from iRepertoire HTBI primers plus Arm-PCR of CDR3 regions. TCRdb re-called the multiplex PCR reads through MiXCR, storing one row per CDR3 protein. The table lists 400,000 to 600,000 distinct CDR3 sequences, roughly 21% of them singletons. The starting material was peripheral blood mononuclear cells (PBMCs), obtained when the disease was refractory, from a patient treated with antithyroid drugs. These TCRs come from a female donor with Graves disease.

This clonotype was recorded many times. The chain carries TRBV28 and TRBJ2-4, with D tentatively TRBD1 or TRBD2 (5 bases each). The CDR3 is made up of 15 amino acids. CDR1 is MDHEN and CDR2 is SYDVKM in the germline V gene. Trimming cost V 7 bases and J 4 bases, with 17 bases left between them. CDR3 DNA sequence: TGTGCCAGCACTGGGGGTGGGGAAGAAAAAAACATTCAGTACTTC. This sequence encodes CASTGGGEEKNIQYF.

As concerns this clonotype: At one end, the junction sequence differs from germline, possibly due to a read error. The J gene is TRBJ1-3, the V gene TRBV11-2; D is uncertain. This CDR3 comprises 14 residues. Germline V gene data show CDR1 as SGHAT and CDR2 as FQNNGV. The CDR3 region has the DNA TGTACCAGCAGCTTTTCGGCCGCGCATGGGACCATATATTTT. This encodes CTSSFSAAHGTIYF.

There are many counts of this clonotype. The chain employs TRBV12-3 or TRBV12-4 and TRBJ2-7; 8 nucleotides agree with TRBD1. This CDR3 contains 15 residues. Trimming at V came to 5 bases and at J to 5 bases, leaving 11 bases not matched to a gene. CDR3 in amino acids: CASSPTGRTGNEQYF. The CDR3 region has the DNA TGTGCCAGCAGTCCCACGGGTAGGACAGGGAACGAGCAGTACTTC.

This clonotype was seen a few times. This chain links TRBV19 with TRBJ2-5; weak D call: TRBD2 (5 bases). Germline-derived CDR1 and CDR2 are LNHDA and SQIVND (reference sequence). Between the trimmed V and J ends, which lost 3 bases and 5 bases, there was a span of 13 bases. The CDR3 is 14 amino acids. The CDR3 bases are TGTGCCAGTAGTATGGAGGACCTGGAGGAGACCCAGTACTTC. Translating gives CASSMEDLEETQYF.

This clonotype was seen a few times. The V call is TRBV20-1, the J call TRBJ1-5; unclear D gene. Germline CDR1 reads DFQATT; CDR2 reads SNEGSKA (reference sequence). V was pared by 1 base and J by 4 bases, with 11 bases between. The CDR3 has 14 amino acids. The chain's CDR3 is CSARGAEVNQPQHF. The CDR3 DNA reads TGCAGTGCTAGAGGAGCGGAGGTGAATCAGCCCCAGCATTTT.

The chain joins TRBV4-2 to TRBJ1-5; D call uncertain. Per the germline V gene, CDR1 is LGHNA and CDR2 is YNFKEQ. The V end was cut by 1 base, the J end by 4 bases, with 11 bases between. The CDR3 extends over 15 amino acids. In DNA form, the CDR3 reads TGTGCCAGCAGCCAAGGAGACAAACTTAATCAGCCCCAGCATTTT. Translation gives CASSQGDKLNQPQHF.

The chain combines TRBV7-9 with TRBJ2-5; D is undetermined. V lost 3 bases and J 2 bases, leaving 10 bases between the germline ends. Germline V CDR1 and CDR2: SEHNR, FQNEAQ (reference sequence). This CDR3 spans 14 amino acids. CDR3 in DNA: TGTGCCAGCAGCTTGTCAGGACCACAAGAGACCCAGTACTTC. Protein: CASSLSGPQETQYF.

The rearrangement links TRBV29-1 to TRBJ2-1; D is unresolved. The CDR3 is 12 residues long. Germline-derived CDR1 and CDR2 are SQVTM and ANQGSEA. The V gene lost 7 bases and the J gene lost 9 bases, with 16 bases spanning the gap. The CDR3 spells CSAAAIGGEQFF. In DNA, the CDR3 is TGCAGCGCCGCGGCAATTGGCGGTGAGCAGTTCTTC.

This clonotype was seen once. V usage is TRBV19 and J usage is TRBJ1-5; no clear D gene. Looked up from germline, CDR1 is LNHDA and CDR2 is SQIVND (reference sequence). With 6 bases removed from V and 5 bases from J, the gap between germline ends came to 14 bases. This CDR3 comprises 14 residues. The CDR3 loop reads CASSAGWRDQPQHF. CDR3 DNA sequence: TGTGCCAGTAGCGCCGGATGGCGGGATCAGCCCCAGCATTTT.

The gene calls are TRBV30 and TRBJ2-5; 9 bases line up with TRBD2. The CDR3 covers 15 residues. Germline loops: CDR1 GTSNPN, CDR2 SVGIG (reference sequence). V lost 3 bases and J lost 6; bases outside the gene matches: 11. CDR3 residues: CAWRARLAAKKTQYF. The CDR3 DNA reads as TGTGCCTGGAGGGCTAGACTAGCGGCTAAGAAGACCCAGTACTTC. Combining the CDR3 with reference TRBV30 and TRBJ2-5 gives the whole variable domain SQTIHQWPATLVQPVGSPLSLECTVEGTSNPNLYWYRQAAGRGLQLLFYSVGIGQISSEVPQNLSASRPQDRQFILSSKKLLLSDSGFYLCAWRARLAAKKTQYFGPGTRLLVL.

This clonotype has a count of ten or more. J is TRBJ1-1 and V is TRBV12-3 or TRBV12-4; D is uncertain. This CDR3 spans 11 amino acids. The V end was cut by 3 bases, the J end by 8 bases, with 7 bases between. The CDR3 is CASSFQLEAFF. The CDR3 DNA reads as TGTGCCAGCAGTTTTCAATTGGAAGCTTTCTTT.

The chain links TRBV30 to TRBJ2-3; D perhaps matches TRBD2 (6 bases). V gave up 0 bases and J gave up 2 bases, with 12 bases separating them. Germline V gene lookup returns CDR1 GTSNPN and CDR2 SVGIG (reference sequence). This CDR3 is built from 15 residues. The CDR3: CAWSVDGRATDTQYF. The DNA for the CDR3 is TGTGCCTGGAGTGTAGACGGGAGAGCCACAGATACGCAGTATTTT.

This sequence joins TRBV7-9 and TRBJ1-6; maybe TRBD1 (5 bases). The V gene's germline CDR1 is SEHNR and CDR2 FQNEAQ (reference sequence). The CDR3 is made up of 15 amino acids. The V gene lost 2 bases and the J gene lost 11 bases, with 16 bases spanning the gap. The CDR3 loop is CASSLSGDSGTPLHF. The CDR3 coding sequence is TGTGCCAGCAGCTTAAGCGGAGACAGTGGGACACCCCTCCACTTT.

This clonotype has ten or more counts. V is TRBV6-1 and J is TRBJ1-6, with no clear D. The CDR3 totals 16 residues. The germline CDR1 and CDR2 sequences are MNHNS and SASEGT. Trimming stripped 2 bases from V and 5 bases from J, with 13 bases between. The CDR3: CASSELEGRNNSPLHF. The DNA for the CDR3 is TGTGCCAGCAGTGAATTAGAAGGGAGGAATAATTCACCCCTCCACTTT.

This chain uses TRBV3-1 with TRBJ2-3; no firm D call. This CDR3 is built from 13 residues. V was shortened by 5 bases and J by 1 base, with 7 bases between the two germline ends. Looked up from germline, CDR1 is LGHDT and CDR2 is YNNKEL (reference sequence). The CDR3 protein is CASSAGGTDTQYF. The CDR3 DNA is TGTGCCAGCAGCGCCGGCGGCACAGATACGCAGTATTTT.

A few counts support this clonotype. This chain links TRBV5-8 with TRBJ2-4, with D tentatively TRBD1 or TRBD2 (6 bases each). Looked up from germline, CDR1 is SGHTS and CDR2 is YDEGEE. This CDR3 is built from 13 residues. V was shortened by 0 bases and J by 12 bases, with 13 bases between the two germline ends. The CDR3 loop reads CASSLERGASQYF. Here the CDR3 DNA reads TGTGCCAGCAGCTTGGAGAGGGGGGCCTCTCAGTACTTC. Full variable domain (outside the CDR3, taken from reference TRBV5-8 and TRBJ2-4): EAGVTQSPTHLIKTRGQQATLRCSPISGHTSVYWYQQALGLGLQFLLWYDEGEERNRGNFPPRFSGRQFPNYSSELNVNALELEDSALYLCASSLERGASQYFGAGTRLSVL.

This chain joins TRBV20-1 and TRBJ2-3; no firm D call. The CDR3 loop spans 14 amino acids. The germline CDR1 and CDR2 sequences are DFQATT and SNEGSKA (reference sequence). V was shortened by 0 bases and J by 2 bases, with 9 bases between the two germline ends. Written as DNA, the CDR3 is TGCAGTGCTAGAGATCCGGCCTTCACAGATACGCAGTATTTT. Translating gives CSARDPAFTDTQYF.

This clonotype has a count of ten or more. V gene TRBV6-1 combines with J gene TRBJ1-5, with a tentative D call TRBD1 (6 bases). Trimming shortened V by 6 bases and J by 0 bases, and 15 bases separated the two germline ends. This CDR3 is built from 16 residues. Germline lookup yields CDR1 MNHNS and CDR2 SASEGT. The CDR3 loop is CASSITGLPSNQPQHF. As DNA, the CDR3 is TGTGCCAGCAGCATAACAGGGCTTCCTAGCAATCAGCCCCAGCATTTT.

This clonotype has ten or more counts. The junction departs from the called germline gene at one end, perhaps through a read error. V usage is TRBV15 and J usage is TRBJ1-1, with D unresolved. CDR3 length: 14 residues. In germline, CDR1 is LNHNV, CDR2 YYDKDF (reference sequence). CDR3 DNA: TGTGCCACCAGCAGAGATTATGCTGGGCGCGTAAAAATCTTT. Protein product: CATSRDYAGRVKIF. Variable domain in full (rest from reference TRBV15 and TRBJ1-1): DAMVIQNPRYQVTQFGKPVTLSCSQTLNHNVMYWYQQKSSQAPKLLFHYYDKDFNNEADTPDNFQSRRPNTSFCFLDIRSPGLGDTAMYLCATSRDYAGRVKIFGQGTRLTVV.

The rearrangement uses TRBV11-1 and TRBJ1-6; D ambiguous. Germline CDR1 reads SGHAT; CDR2 reads FQDESV (reference sequence). This CDR3 is built from 13 residues. The V and J ends lost 5 bases and 8 bases respectively, with 10 bases between them. CDR3 coding DNA: TGTGCCAGCAGCCTGGGCTGGGATTCACCCCTCCACTTT. Encoded protein: CASSLGWDSPLHF.